This TCR beta chain was sequenced during a study of CD8 T cells in ankylosing spondylitis. Each CDR3 protein gets one entry after TCRdb re-called the 5' RACE reads with MiXCR. Of roughly 230,000 distinct CDR3 sequences in the sample, around 8% were seen once. This CDR3 region has 11 residues. Germline V gene data show CDR1 as MNHNY and CDR2 as SVGAGI (reference sequence). A word on this clonotype: A junction boundary mismatches the germline segment, possibly from a read error.

The sample comprised blood, either unsorted or a sorted T cell fraction (not recorded which). The sequence was collected from a female donor with ankylosing spondylitis or in good health (not recorded which). This chain uses TRBV6-6 with TRBJ2-3; D is ambiguous. CDR3 amino acids: CASESTDMQYF. The DNA of the CDR3 is TGTGCCAGCGAATCCACAGATATGCAGTATTTT.